These T cell receptor beta chains were read from a single sample in a study of blood T cell repertoires in COVID-19. Clones were read by immunoSEQ multiplex PCR, and TCRdb kept only the in-frame ones, dropping some. This table has approximately 100,000 clones, 70% to 85% appearing once. The sequencing input was peripheral blood. The receptors shown here come from an elderly woman with active or convalescent COVID-19. Each CDR3 is given with its conserved first and last residue. Each record gives: J gene, V gene, CDR3 protein.

j_call: TRBJ2-5; v_call: TRBV9; cdr3_aa: CASSSPAGVGETQYF
j_call: TRBJ1-1; v_call: TRBV28; cdr3_aa: CASSLQPGQLNTEAFF
j_call: TRBJ1-3; v_call: TRBV9; cdr3_aa: CASSSRGGEGATGNTIYF
j_call: TRBJ2-7; v_call: TRBV29-1; cdr3_aa: CSVAATPYEQYF
j_call: TRBJ2-7; v_call: TRBV7-2; cdr3_aa: CASSFWGQDYEQYF
j_call: TRBJ1-1; v_call: TRBV6-5; cdr3_aa: CASSLGLLNTEAFF
j_call: TRBJ1-5; v_call: TRBV20-1; cdr3_aa: CSATPQTQHF
j_call: TRBJ2-1; v_call: TRBV24-1; cdr3_aa: CATSDLGAALNEQFF
j_call: TRBJ1-3; v_call: TRBV9; cdr3_aa: CASSPGTRNTIYF
j_call: TRBJ1-5; v_call: TRBV28; cdr3_aa: CASSSTAPYSNQPQHF
j_call: TRBJ1-1; v_call: TRBV28; cdr3_aa: CASSLSVTEAFF
j_call: TRBJ2-6; v_call: TRBV2; cdr3_aa: CASSAQAGQTNVLTF
j_call: TRBJ2-3; v_call: TRBV6-5; cdr3_aa: CASKPRTGVEDTQYF
j_call: TRBJ1-2; v_call: TRBV6-5; cdr3_aa: CASSRTGPVYGYTF
j_call: TRBJ1-2; v_call: TRBV9; cdr3_aa: CASSVQGGAGGYTF
j_call: TRBJ2-3; v_call: TRBV5-1; cdr3_aa: CASSLAWGEGADTQYF
j_call: TRBJ1-3; v_call: TRBV6-5; cdr3_aa: CASSYTQGAGNTIYF